This T cell receptor (beta chain) was observed in a study of cytomegalovirus exposure and HLA in healthy donors. Study findings and constraints: In the approximately 120 validation repertoires, a later analysis found that first-cohort TCR clusters tended to co-occur. Most TCR sequences were rare, but some public TCRs occurred in many donors.

A note on this clone: The antigen remains unidentified.

Clones were sequenced by immunoSEQ multiplex PCR, and TCRdb holds only the in-frame ones, with some missing. This sample carries about 130,000 clones, over 90% of them seen once, and the ten largest clones take 1.5% to 2%. V lost 9 bases, J lost 8 bases, and 9 bases stayed unmatched. This CDR3 is built from 13 residues. Germline-derived CDR1 and CDR2 are LNHDA and SQIVND (reference sequence). A roughly 120-subject validation cohort, separate from the approximately 670-subject first cohort, supplied the donors. The TCR was taken from a man aged 18 to 29 in good health and CMV-seropositive. The gene calls are TRBV19 and TRBJ2-1, with 8 bases aligning to TRBD2. The sample was PBMCs. The CDR3 reads CASSGSVGDEQFF. CDR3 sequence (DNA): TGTGCCAGCAGCGGGAGCGTGGGCGATGAGCAGTTCTTC.